One and the same sample provided the 23 T cell receptor beta chains below, sequenced in a study of shared clonotypes between healthy human individuals (dated by TCRdb to about 2020). Receptor amplification or capture employed the immunoSEQ multiplex PCR assay. What TCRdb holds here is the immuneACCESS table cut down to in-frame rearrangements. Part of the clones is not present; checked against another copy, under half of the missing clones reflect an unresolved V gene, and the others are unexplained. Here the sample has over 2 million clones; under 95% occur a single time. Clones ranked in the top ten supply around 0.35% of the sample. The sequenced sample was naive CD4+ T cells from PBMCs. Explained via the paper, the cell subset or site label denotes: CD45RA+ positively selected. The receptors stem from a man aged 18 to 29 in good health. Some clones in this sample may be carry-over from other donors' samples.

The chain combines TRBV11-2 with TRBJ2-7; D remains ambiguous. The CDR3 is made up of 16 amino acids. Germline lookup yields CDR1 SGHAT and CDR2 FQNNGV. V lost 0 bases and J 3 bases, leaving 15 bases between the germline ends. CDR3 protein: CASSLDSWAGNYEQYF. CDR3 DNA sequence: TGTGCCAGCAGCTTAGATAGCTGGGCTGGGAACTACGAGCAGTACTTC. Variable domain in full (rest from reference TRBV11-2 and TRBJ2-7): EAGVAQSPRYKIIEKRQSVAFWCNPISGHATLYWYQQILGQGPKLLIQFQNNGVVDDSQLPKDRFSAERLKGVDSTLKIQPAKLEDSAVYLCASSLDSWAGNYEQYFGPGTRLTVT.

J is TRBJ2-5 and V is TRBV5-1; D unclear. The germline V gene has CDR1 SGHRS and CDR2 YFSETQ. The V gene lost 4 bases and the J gene lost 1 base, with 8 bases spanning the gap. The CDR3 is made up of 13 amino acids. CDR3 sequence reads: CASSAWGQETQYF. CDR3 DNA sequence: TGCGCCAGCAGCGCCTGGGGCCAAGAGACCCAGTACTTC. Full variable domain (outside the CDR3, taken from reference TRBV5-1 and TRBJ2-5): KAGVTQTPRYLIKTRGQQVTLSCSPISGHRSVSWYQQTPGQGLQFLFEYFSETQRNKGNFPGRFSGRQFSNSRSEMNVSTLELGDSALYLCASSAWGQETQYFGPGTRLLVL.

The genes are TRBV28 and TRBJ2-7; 7 nucleotides match TRBD1. This CDR3 is 14 amino acids long. With 4 bases clipped from V and 3 bases from J, the junction kept 6 bases outside the gene matches. The germline CDR1 and CDR2 sequences are MDHEN and SYDVKM. The DNA of the CDR3 is TGTGCCAGCAGTTCACCCCGGGACAGCTACGAGCAGTACTTC. Encoded protein: CASSSPRDSYEQYF.

The V and J genes are TRBV2 and TRBJ1-1; maybe TRBD1 (5 bases). Germline CDR1 and CDR2: SNHLY and FYNNEI. Trimming removed 6 bases at V and 10 bases at J, with 18 bases between. This CDR3 is built from 13 residues. The CDR3, as DNA: TGTGCCAGCAGCGTACTGGGGGGGACCGGAGCTTTCTTT. This gives the protein CASSVLGGTGAFF. Full variable domain (remainder filled in from reference TRBV2 and TRBJ1-1): EPEVTQTPSHQVTQMGQEVILRCVPISNHLYFYWYRQILGQKVEFLVSFYNNEISEKSEIFDDQFSVERPDGSNFTLKIRSTKLEDSAMYFCASSVLGGTGAFFGQGTRLTVV.

V and J are TRBV4-3 and TRBJ2-4, with D perhaps given as TRBD1 or TRBD2 (5 bases each). Germline V gene sequence: CDR1 LGHNA, CDR2 YSLEER. V was shortened by 0 bases and J by 6 bases, with 12 bases between the two germline ends. This CDR3 contains 15 residues. CDR3 coding DNA: TGCGCCAGCAGCCAAGATTCTACTAGGGGAAACATTCAGTACTTC. The encoded protein is CASSQDSTRGNIQYF.

This sequence joins TRBV27 and TRBJ2-7; 11 bases line up with TRBD1. After removal of 5 bases from V and 3 bases from J, the junction contained 12 bases not matched to a gene. CDR3 length: 17 residues. The V gene's germline CDR1 is MNHEY and CDR2 SMNVEV (reference sequence). The CDR3 here is CASSVHPGQGVIYEQYF. The DNA of the CDR3 is TGTGCCAGCAGTGTACACCCGGGACAGGGGGTAATCTACGAGCAGTACTTC.

The J gene is TRBJ1-4, the V gene TRBV10-3; possible D gene TRBD1, 5 bases. Germline CDR1 is ENHRY and CDR2 is SYGVKD. Trimming shortened V by 3 bases and J by 8 bases, and 13 bases separated the two germline ends. The CDR3 sequence is 14 residues long. As DNA, the CDR3 is TGTGCCATCAGTGAAGGGGAAAGAAGAGAAAAACTGTTTTTT. Residues: CAISEGERREKLFF.

Note on this clone: Additional DNA sequences in this sample encode the identical CDR3. This chain joins TRBV5-1 and TRBJ2-5; D call uncertain. Trimming cost V 2 bases and J 1 base, with 9 bases left between them. The CDR3 sequence is 14 residues long. CDR1 is SGHRS, CDR2 YFSETQ, per germline. In DNA, the CDR3 is TGCGCCAGCAGCTTTACCGGACCCCAAGAGACCCAGTACTTC. Translating it yields CASSFTGPQETQYF.

J is TRBJ2-7 and V is TRBV11-1; 10 bases map to TRBD1. CDR3 length: 15 amino acids. Germline CDR1 and CDR2: SGHAT and FQDESV (reference sequence). J was trimmed by 3 bases and V by 6 bases; bases with no gene match: 8. CDR3 in amino acids: CASRQGDRGLYEQYF. The CDR3 DNA sequence: TGTGCCAGCAGACAAGGAGACAGGGGGCTCTACGAGCAGTACTTC. The complete variable domain, with remaining parts taken from reference TRBV11-1 and TRBJ2-7, reads EAEVAQSPRYKITEKSQAVAFWCDPISGHATLYWYRQILGQGPELLVQFQDESVVDDSQLPKDRFSAERLKGVDSTLKIQPAELGDSAMYLCASRQGDRGLYEQYFGPGTRLTVT.

The chain is built from TRBV10-3 and TRBJ2-1, with D tentatively TRBD1 (6 bases). The CDR3 loop spans 15 amino acids. Per germline, CDR1 ENHRY and CDR2 SYGVKD. V was pared by 4 bases and J by 1 base, with 11 bases between. The CDR3 nucleotides read TGTGCCATCAGTGTCGGCCAGGGGTCCTACAATGAGCAGTTCTTC. The encoded protein is CAISVGQGSYNEQFF.

In the case of this clone: The identical CDR3 is also encoded by other nucleotide sequences in the sample. The rearrangement joins TRBV29-1 to TRBJ1-1; D is perhaps TRBD1 (5 bases). Trimming cost V 4 bases and J 0 bases, with 9 bases left between them. The CDR3 is 13 residues long. Germline-derived CDR1 and CDR2 are SQVTM and ANQGSEA. CDR3 sequence reads: CSVAGQMNTEAFF. The CDR3 DNA sequence: TGCAGCGTTGCGGGGCAGATGAACACTGAAGCTTTCTTT.

The J gene is TRBJ1-2, the V gene TRBV18; 8 bases match TRBD1. CDR1 is KGHSH and CDR2 is LQKENI in the germline V gene. The CDR3 runs 15 residues. V shed 1 base and J 8 bases; nucleotides not matched to a gene: 9. The CDR3 region has the DNA TGTGCCAGCTCACCACTGGGACAGGACGTAGGAGGCTACACCTTC. Encoded protein: CASSPLGQDVGGYTF.

The chain combines TRBV30 with TRBJ2-1; 11 nucleotides align to TRBD2. Per germline, CDR1 GTSNPN and CDR2 SVGIG (reference sequence). The CDR3 runs 14 residues. V lost 2 bases, J lost 5 bases, and 2 bases stayed unmatched. CDR3 in DNA: TGTGCCTGGAGTTCTAGCGGGAGGCACAATGAGCAGTTCTTC. It yields the protein CAWSSSGRHNEQFF.

This chain connects TRBV10-1 to TRBJ2-1, with 10 bases matching TRBD2. The CDR3 is made up of 17 amino acids. V lost 5 bases, J lost 6 bases, and 13 bases stayed unmatched. CDR1 and CDR2 (germline): WNHNN, SYGVQD (reference sequence). The CDR3: CASSKTRTSGGGNEQFF. CDR3 bases: TGCGCCAGCAGTAAAACAAGGACTAGCGGAGGCGGCAATGAGCAGTTCTTC.

The rearrangement uses TRBV7-9 and TRBJ2-7; the D call may be TRBD1 or TRBD2 (5 bases each). The germline V gene encodes CDR1 SEHNR and CDR2 FQNEAQ (reference sequence). This CDR3 comprises 15 residues. Trimming removed 1 base from V and 3 bases from J, with 13 bases in between. CDR3 sequence reads: CASSLDTGAYYEQYF. CDR3 nucleotide sequence: TGTGCCAGCAGCTTAGACACCGGGGCCTACTACGAGCAGTACTTC. Variable domain in full (rest from reference TRBV7-9 and TRBJ2-7): DTGVSQNPRHKITKRGQNVTFRCDPISEHNRLYWYRQTLGQGPEFLTYFQNEAQLEKSRLLSDRFSAERPKGSFSTLEIQRTEQGDSAMYLCASSLDTGAYYEQYFGPGTRLTVT.

The chain employs TRBV5-4 and TRBJ1-2; D perhaps matches TRBD1 (5 bases). V lost 3 bases to trimming and J lost 3 bases, with 15 bases between them. The CDR3 spans 15 residues. Germline V gene lookup returns CDR1 SGHNT and CDR2 YYREEE (reference sequence). The CDR3 bases are TGTGCCAGCAGCTCCCGGGACGGAAAAGACTATGGCTACACCTTC. Protein product: CASSSRDGKDYGYTF.

The CDR3 reads CASSITSGGETQYF. DNA of the CDR3: TGTGCCAGTAGTATAACTAGCGGGGGCGAGACCCAGTACTTC. The chain has TRBV19 and TRBJ2-5; 11 positions agree with TRBD2. The germline V gene encodes CDR1 LNHDA and CDR2 SQIVND (reference sequence). The CDR3 is made up of 14 amino acids. Trimming removed 2 bases from V and 5 bases from J; junction bases left unmatched: 1.

The chain carries TRBV5-1 and TRBJ2-3; 14 nucleotides align to TRBD2. The length of the CDR3 is 17 residues. Germline loops: CDR1 SGHRS, CDR2 YFSETQ. V trimming: 4 bases; J trimming: 1 base; junction bases outside the gene matches: 5. The CDR3 DNA is TGCGCCAGCAGCGTCGGACTAGCGGGAGGTCGCACAGATACGCAGTATTTT. Translated, it gives CASSVGLAGGRTDTQYF.

V and J are TRBV11-1 and TRBJ2-2; 8 bases match TRBD1. Germline CDR1 SGHAT, CDR2 FQDESV (reference sequence). The CDR3 has 15 residues. After removal of 7 bases from V and 4 bases from J, the junction contained 8 bases not matched to a gene. In nucleotides, the CDR3 is TGTGCCAGCACCCCTGGGACAGGATCCACCGGGGAGCTGTTTTTT. It specifies CASTPGTGSTGELFF.

The chain is built from TRBV29-1 and TRBJ2-1; 9 bases agree with TRBD1. V lost 6 bases to trimming and J lost 6 bases; unmatched junction nucleotides: 9. In germline, CDR1 is SQVTM, CDR2 ANQGSEA. There are 14 residues in the CDR3. Here the CDR3 DNA reads TGCAGCGTCACCGGACAGGGGTTTTTCAATGAGCAGTTCTTC. This gives the protein CSVTGQGFFNEQFF.

J is TRBJ2-5 and V is TRBV5-4; TRBD1 matches at 9 bases. The germline V gene encodes CDR1 SGHNT and CDR2 YYREEE (reference sequence). Trimming cost V 9 bases and J 4 bases; bases outside gene matches: 10. The CDR3 spans 14 residues. This CDR3 reads CATHPGQGSETQYF. CDR3 coding DNA: TGTGCCACCCATCCGGGACAGGGTTCAGAGACCCAGTACTTC.

CDR3 amino acids: CASRNPGGISYNEQFF. DNA of the CDR3: TGTGCCAGTAGAAATCCAGGGGGTATCTCCTACAATGAGCAGTTCTTC. The chain couples TRBV19 to TRBJ2-1, with TRBD1 identical over 7 bases. Trimming took 6 bases from V and 0 from J; bases not matched to a gene: 8. This CDR3 spans 16 amino acids. Germline V gene sequence: CDR1 LNHDA, CDR2 SQIVND (reference sequence).

The rearrangement uses TRBV15 and TRBJ1-1; no clear D gene. V dropped 0 bases and J dropped 9 bases, with 11 bases sitting between them. From germline, CDR1 is LNHNV and CDR2 YYDKDF (reference sequence). The CDR3 is 13 residues long. The CDR3 region is CATSRDRRLKAFF. Here the CDR3 DNA reads TGTGCCACCAGCAGAGATCGACGACTTAAAGCTTTCTTT.